The entry below gives a single T cell receptor beta chain sequence along with its context. Its target antigen remains unknown. Base qualities are not provided; no much larger clone lies one nucleotide away. This specimen belongs to a study of blood T cell repertoires in COVID-19 (dated by TCRdb to 2018 to 2020). Regarding the study in general: The collaborator samples originated in the United States, Italy and Spain and spanned the acute and convalescent phases of COVID-19. The prospective study material was composed of cDNA or gDNA derived from T cells, B-cell-depleted T cells, or PBMCs. The dataset comprised deeply sampled blood TCRbeta repertoires from subjects exposed to, actively infected with, or recovered from COVID-19. The repertoires were released in a freely available public database intended as a resource for research on the immune response to SARS-CoV-2. The samples were drawn from two sources: the first 160 participants of the ongoing ImmuneRACE study, and over 950 subjects contributed by 6 global collaborators. Nearly every sample came with metadata listing a de-identified subject ID, COVID-19 status, age in years and sex. HLA class I and class II types, where available, came from metadata supplied by the sample provider rather than from assay-based typing.

The paper as a whole reports these results and caveats: How much clinical and demographic metadata was included differed by source and by participant, and the metadata was provided uncurated.

V and J are truncated by 6 bases and 7 bases respectively, leaving an intervening sequence of 12 bases. The germline V gene supplies CDR1 MDHEN and CDR2 SYDVKM. Its CDR3 holds 12 amino acids, cysteine through phenylalanine. CDR3 DNA only is kept here, 36 bases in frame from base 1. Participants in the prospective study were aged about 18 to 95 years, lived in 20 to 30 United States geographic areas, and enrolled through a virtual design. In the prospective study, participants were assigned to cohorts based on the clinical history participants reported in a screening survey and a study questionnaire. ImmuneRACE Cohort 3 recovered participants were defined by two consecutive negative NP/OP PCR tests, healthcare professional clearance, or symptom resolution. In the prospective study, mobile phlebotomists collected whole blood, serum and a nasopharyngeal or oropharyngeal swab from each participant. Prospective study participants could optionally give additional blood draws and questionnaires over an approximately two-month period. Blood samples from the prospective study were shipped frozen or at room temperature prior to DNA extraction.

The immunoSEQ Assay, a bias-controlled multiplex PCR, was used to amplify TCRbeta CDR3 regions from genomic DNA. The original methods were these. Nucleated cell counts per sample were estimated from amplification of reference gene primers within the assay. Sequence reads were collapsed and filtered to measure the absolute abundance of every unique TCRbeta CDR3 rearrangement. Productive Simpson clonality was computed per sample as the square root of Simpson's diversity index over productive rearrangements. Entries here come from immuneACCESS through TCRdb and include only in-frame sequences with V and J called. Some clones fail to appear in such tables; in the studies checked, an unresolved V gene covers under half of the shortfall, and the cause of the remainder is unknown. That table gives V, J and clone size, and the DNA gave D and trimming. The sample table holds approximately 170,000 clones, of which about 85% were seen once. In total, the top ten clones hold roughly 8.6% of the sample.

The source is a woman aged 50 to 60 who had recovered from COVID-19. This receptor chain uses TRBV28 and TRBJ1-1; the D gene is perhaps TRBD1, from 6 matching bases. The sequencing input was PBMCs or T cells enriched from blood (not recorded which). The DNA is as follows: TGTGCCAGCAGGCTCAGGGGTGGTGAAGCTTTCTTT. Its product reads: CASRLRGGEAFF.